The clone carrying this T cell receptor beta chain occurred a few times. Its target is unknown. The data were obtained in a study of post-analysis software for immune sequencing data. About the research overall: Both relapsing-remitting and secondary progressive multiple sclerosis featured among the disease courses, as did progressive-relapsing multiple sclerosis.

With V trimmed by 1 base and J by 7 bases, 7 bases remained unmatched. The CDR3 loop spans 16 amino acids. Germline CDR1 LGHNT, CDR2 FRNRAP. Study observations and caveats: The study found TRBV5-6, TRBV5-1 and TRBV20-1 among 5 or 6 TRBV segments more frequent in patients than controls. Batch-mates among the samples co-clustered strongly by F measure. Significantly lower normalized Chao1 diversity was seen in multiple sclerosis patients than in controls.

The authors incorporated unique molecular identifiers into the TCR beta cDNA libraries. When about 0.9 to 11 million T cells were used, they gave a few hundred thousand cDNA molecules. TCRdb called the PCR reads again in MiXCR, with one record for every CDR3 protein. This table holds roughly 170,000 distinct CDR3 sequences, 30% found once. The chain couples TRBV12-5 to TRBJ2-2; 9 bases are a match to TRBD2. Sequencing was done on a sample of blood. This TCR was sampled from a girl between 10 and 17 years old with multiple sclerosis. The CDR3 DNA is TGTGCTAGTGGTTTGGGGTTAGCGGGAGTTATCGGGGAGCTGTTTTTT. It specifies CASGLGLAGVIGELFF.